This record covers a single T cell receptor beta chain. This CDR3 region has 14 residues. Germline CDR1 is LNHDA and CDR2 is SQIVND (reference sequence). Trimming stripped 5 bases from V and 0 bases from J, with 10 bases between. This entry is derived from a study of T cells in localized non-small cell lung cancer. The table came from immunoSEQ multiplex PCR; TCRdb's copy has only in-frame clones and leaves some out. Here the sample spans under 20,000 clones, around 90% being singletons. The receptor comes from a male donor aged 60 or over with stage I squamous cell lung carcinoma. The material was peripheral blood, obtained before any cancer treatment. The rearrangement links TRBV19 to TRBJ1-1; no reliable D call. CDR3 in amino acids: CASSAQNLNTEAFF. DNA of the CDR3: TGTGCCAGTAGTGCGCAAAACTTGAACACTGAAGCTTTCTTT.